This is a list of T cell receptor beta chains from one sample in a study of cytomegalovirus exposure and HLA in healthy donors. The data were produced by immunoSEQ multiplex PCR, yet TCRdb's version contains in-frame clones alone and is incomplete. The table includes about 82,000 clones, around 79% detected once. Material for sequencing was PBMCs. These receptors all come from a human donor in good health. The CDR3 runs from the conserved cysteine through the conserved F or W. Each record gives: CDR3 length, J gene, D gene, V gene, clone size, CDR3 DNA, CDR3 protein. D genes are given only for firm matches. Size is stated for part of the rows, as once, few or many counts, or as a class when the clone is expanded.

length: 17
J: TRBJ2-7
D: TRBD2
V: TRBV11-2
size: -
DNA: TGTGCCAGCAGCTCCCTGTGGGCTAGCGGACGATCCTACGAGCAGTACTTC
CDR3: CASSSLWASGRSYEQYF

length: 15
J: TRBJ2-1
D: TRBD1
V: TRBV6-5
size: -
DNA: TGTGCCAGCAGTTACGAAGGGGGCAGCAAAAGGGAGCAGTTCTTC
CDR3: CASSYEGGSKREQFF

length: 15
J: TRBJ1-1
D: TRBD1
V: TRBV10-3
size: -
DNA: TGTGCCATCAGTAACAGGGGGCTGGTGGGCACTGAAGCTTTCTTT
CDR3: CAISNRGLVGTEAFF

length: 15
J: TRBJ2-7
D: TRBD1
V: TRBV10-3
size: -
DNA: TGTGCCATCAGCGGCTACGGGACAGGACATTACGAGCAGTACTTC
CDR3: CAISGYGTGHYEQYF

length: 10
J: TRBJ2-3
D: -
V: TRBV2
size: -
DNA: TGTGCCAGCAAGGGGGATACGCAGTATTTT
CDR3: CASKGDTQYF

length: 10
J: TRBJ2-3
D: -
V: TRBV5-6
size: -
DNA: TGTGCCAGCTCGGGAGACACGCAGTATTTT
CDR3: CASSGDTQYF

length: 14
J: TRBJ1-6
D: -
V: TRBV5-1
size: -
DNA: TGCGCCAGCAGCTTGGGGGACATGACCTCACCCCTCCACTTT
CDR3: CASSLGDMTSPLHF

length: 14
J: TRBJ2-1
D: TRBD2
V: TRBV7-9
size: -
DNA: TGTGCCAGCAGCTTGGGGGGGGACTACAATGAGCAGTTCTTC
CDR3: CASSLGGDYNEQFF

length: 14
J: TRBJ1-1
D: TRBD1
V: TRBV7-6
size: -
DNA: TGTGCCAGCAGCTTCACCGGGACAGGGGCTGAAGCTTTCTTT
CDR3: CASSFTGTGAEAFF

length: 19
J: TRBJ2-7
D: -
V: TRBV5-1
size: -
DNA: TGCGCCAGCAGCTCTGGGGAAAGGGGGCTAATATTGGGGACTTACGAGCAGTACTTC
CDR3: CASSSGERGLILGTYEQYF

length: 16
J: TRBJ2-7
D: TRBD2
V: TRBV5-6
size: -
DNA: TGTGCCAGCAGCTTCAGGAGCGGGGCCAGCTCCTACGAGCAGTACTTC
CDR3: CASSFRSGASSYEQYF

length: 16
J: TRBJ1-2
D: -
V: TRBV7-9
size: few
DNA: TGTGCCAGCAGCCCCGTGGAAGGGCCGGGAGGCTATGGCTACCCCTTC
CDR3: CASSPVEGPGGYGYPF

length: 16
J: TRBJ2-3
D: TRBD2
V: TRBV5-1
size: -
DNA: TGCGCCAGCAGCATTAGCGGGGGACAAAGCACAGATACGCAGTATTTT
CDR3: CASSISGGQSTDTQYF

length: 17
J: TRBJ2-7
D: TRBD1
V: TRBV7-2
size: -
DNA: TGTGCCAGCAGCTTAAGGTCCGCCAGGGACAGGGGCTACGAGCAGTACTTC
CDR3: CASSLRSARDRGYEQYF

length: 14
J: TRBJ1-5
D: -
V: TRBV30
size: -
DNA: TGTGCCCGACGGGGGGTGGCCGGTAATCAGCCCCAGCATTTT
CDR3: CARRGVAGNQPQHF

length: 11
J: TRBJ1-2
D: -
V: TRBV7-2
size: -
DNA: TGTGCCAGCAGCACATTGTGGGGCTACACCTTC
CDR3: CASSTLWGYTF

length: 13
J: TRBJ1-4
D: -
V: TRBV2
size: -
DNA: TGTGCCAGCATGGCCGCAACTAATGAAAAACTGTTTTTT
CDR3: CASMAATNEKLFF

length: 15
J: TRBJ2-2
D: TRBD2
V: TRBV2
size: once
DNA: TGTGCCAGCAGTGCGTCTAGCGGGGGTACCGGGGAGCTGTTTTTT
CDR3: CASSASSGGTGELFF

length: 15
J: TRBJ1-1
D: -
V: TRBV7-2
size: -
DNA: TGTGCCAGCAGCCCTAGGGGGACAACGAACACTGAAGCTTTCTTT
CDR3: CASSPRGTTNTEAFF

length: 15
J: TRBJ2-7
D: TRBD2
V: TRBV7-9
size: -
DNA: TGTGCCAGCAGTTCAGTCGGACTAGCGGGCTCAGAGCAGTACTTC
CDR3: CASSSVGLAGSEQYF

length: 17
J: TRBJ1-3
D: TRBD1
V: TRBV18
size: -
DNA: TGTGCCAGCTCAGAACTAGACAGGGGTCTGTCTGGAAACACCATATATTTT
CDR3: CASSELDRGLSGNTIYF

length: 15
J: TRBJ1-2
D: -
V: TRBV4-1
size: -
DNA: TGCGCCAGCAGCCAGACCGGGACTCAGAACTATGGCTACACCTTC
CDR3: CASSQTGTQNYGYTF

length: 18
J: TRBJ1-2
D: TRBD1
V: TRBV5-1
size: -
DNA: TGCGCCAGCAGCCCCGGGACAGGGTTATGGGGGGCTAACTATGGCTACACCTTC
CDR3: CASSPGTGLWGANYGYTF

length: 12
J: TRBJ2-5
D: TRBD2
V: TRBV5-1
size: -
DNA: TGCGCCAGCAGCCGGGAGGGGGAGACCCAGTACTTC
CDR3: CASSREGETQYF

length: 14
J: TRBJ2-3
D: -
V: TRBV9
size: -
DNA: TGTGCCAGCAGCGTAGACAGGGTTACAGATACGCAGTATTTT
CDR3: CASSVDRVTDTQYF

length: 12
J: TRBJ1-1
D: -
V: TRBV19
size: -
DNA: TGTGCCACAGCTGACAGCCACACTGAAGCTTTCTTT
CDR3: CATADSHTEAFF

length: 17
J: TRBJ2-2
D: -
V: TRBV9
size: -
DNA: TGTGCCAGCAGCGTAGCCTTAGATGGGGAGGACACCGGGGAGCTGTTTTTT
CDR3: CASSVALDGEDTGELFF

length: 13
J: TRBJ1-4
D: -
V: TRBV7-2
size: -
DNA: TGTGCCAGCAGTCCCGGGGGGGGAGAAAAACTGTTTTTT
CDR3: CASSPGGGEKLFF

length: 13
J: TRBJ2-7
D: -
V: TRBV7-2
size: -
DNA: TGTGCCAGCAGCCCCGGGGAGCTCTACGAGCAGTACTTC
CDR3: CASSPGELYEQYF

length: 15
J: TRBJ1-3
D: -
V: TRBV9
size: -
DNA: TGTGCCAGCAGCCCCCGGACAGACTCTGGAAACACCATATATTTT
CDR3: CASSPRTDSGNTIYF

length: 15
J: TRBJ2-2
D: -
V: TRBV7-8
size: -
DNA: TGTGCCAGCAGCTTAAATAGACAGCCCTCGATGGAGCTGTTTTTT
CDR3: CASSLNRQPSMELFF

length: 16
J: TRBJ1-5
D: TRBD1
V: TRBV7-8
size: -
DNA: TGTGCCAGCAGCTTAGGCGCCGGGACAGGGGGCCAGCCCCAGCATTTT
CDR3: CASSLGAGTGGQPQHF

length: 15
J: TRBJ1-4
D: -
V: TRBV4-3
size: large
DNA: TGCGCCAGCAGCCTTGACGGGGCAACTAATGAAAAACTGTTTTTT
CDR3: CASSLDGATNEKLFF

length: 11
J: TRBJ1-2
D: -
V: TRBV6-5
size: -
DNA: TGTGCCAGCCGTCAGGGCGCTGGCTACACCTTC
CDR3: CASRQGAGYTF

length: 11
J: TRBJ1-1
D: -
V: TRBV5-6
size: few
DNA: TGTGCCAGCAGCCGGGGGACTGAAGCTTTCTTT
CDR3: CASSRGTEAFF

length: 14
J: TRBJ2-1
D: -
V: TRBV2
size: -
DNA: TGTGCCAGCAGTGAGTCGACAGCTTCCAATGAGCAGTTCTTC
CDR3: CASSESTASNEQFF

length: 16
J: TRBJ2-3
D: TRBD2
V: TRBV9
size: -
DNA: TGTGCCAGCAGCCCCACTAGCGGGGGGGGAACAGATACGCAGTATTTT
CDR3: CASSPTSGGGTDTQYF

length: 16
J: TRBJ1-1
D: TRBD1
V: TRBV5-6
size: -
DNA: TGTGCCAGCAGCGTGACAGGGGCCCGGTTGAACACTGAAGCTTTCTTT
CDR3: CASSVTGARLNTEAFF

length: 14
J: TRBJ2-5
D: TRBD1
V: TRBV7-7
size: -
DNA: TGTGCCAGCAGCCAGACAGGGGTTGGGGAGACCCAGTACTTC
CDR3: CASSQTGVGETQYF

length: 14
J: TRBJ2-2
D: -
V: TRBV4-1
size: -
DNA: TGCGCCAGCAGCCAAGTCGGGGGAACCGGGGAGCTGTTTTTT
CDR3: CASSQVGGTGELFF

length: 13
J: TRBJ1-2
D: -
V: TRBV5-4
size: -
DNA: TGTGCCAGCAGCCCCGGGATTAACTATGGCTACACCTTC
CDR3: CASSPGINYGYTF

length: 13
J: TRBJ1-3
D: -
V: TRBV10-3
size: once
DNA: TGTGCCATAGGAGACCACTCTGGAAACACCATATATTTT
CDR3: CAIGDHSGNTIYF

length: 17
J: TRBJ1-2
D: TRBD1
V: TRBV29-1
size: -
DNA: TGCAGCGTTTCCCCTGGCCTAGTAGGTACAGGGGGGTTTGACTACACCTTC
CDR3: CSVSPGLVGTGGFDYTF

length: 14
J: TRBJ1-4
D: -
V: TRBV12-2
size: -
DNA: TGTGCAAGTCGCTACAACAGGGGAAACGAAAAACTGTTTTTT
CDR3: CASRYNRGNEKLFF

length: 13
J: TRBJ1-1
D: -
V: TRBV5-5
size: -
DNA: TGTGCCAGCACAACGGAGATGAACACTGAAGCTTTCTTT
CDR3: CASTTEMNTEAFF

length: 16
J: TRBJ1-1
D: TRBD1
V: TRBV19
size: once
DNA: TGTGCCAGTAGTCCTTTCGGCGCAGGGGGTTATACTGAAGCTTTCTTT
CDR3: CASSPFGAGGYTEAFF

length: 13
J: TRBJ2-1
D: -
V: TRBV4-3
size: -
DNA: TGCGCCAGCAGCCAAAGGGGTGGCAATGAGCAGTTCTTC
CDR3: CASSQRGGNEQFF

length: 14
J: TRBJ2-5
D: -
V: TRBV2
size: -
DNA: TGTGCCAGACAGTGGGCCATCTCGGAAGAGACCCAGTACTTC
CDR3: CARQWAISEETQYF

length: 13
J: TRBJ1-4
D: -
V: TRBV25-1
size: -
DNA: TGTGCCAGCACGGTTAACGAGAATGAAAAACTGTTTTTT
CDR3: CASTVNENEKLFF

length: 16
J: TRBJ2-7
D: TRBD1
V: TRBV14
size: -
DNA: TGTGCCAGCAGCCAAGGGGACAGGGGGCTTTCCTACGAGCAGTACTTC
CDR3: CASSQGDRGLSYEQYF

length: 15
J: TRBJ2-5
D: -
V: TRBV6-4
size: once
DNA: TGTGCCAGCAGTGACTCACGGGAGTGGGGAGAGACCCAGTACTTC
CDR3: CASSDSREWGETQYF

length: 20
J: TRBJ1-6
D: -
V: TRBV2
size: -
DNA: TGTGCCAGCAGTGAAGTGTTAGGCAGGGGCCAGAGCTCCTATAATTCACCCCTCCACTTT
CDR3: CASSEVLGRGQSSYNSPLHF

length: 14
J: TRBJ1-4
D: TRBD1
V: TRBV15
size: -
DNA: TGTGCCACCAGCAGAGGACAGGGGAATGAAAAACTGTTTTTT
CDR3: CATSRGQGNEKLFF

length: 14
J: TRBJ2-2
D: -
V: TRBV7-7
size: -
DNA: TGTGCCAGCAGCTTAGTCCCAACGGGCGGGGAGCTGTTTTTT
CDR3: CASSLVPTGGELFF